The clone carrying this T cell receptor (beta chain) came up many times. Its antigen remains unknown. TCRdb fed the 5' RACE reads into MiXCR, producing one record per CDR3 protein. The sample has 43,000 or so distinct CDR3 sequences, about 4% seen once. These data come from a study of early T cells in non-severe SARS-CoV-2 infection. Whole-study findings and limits: Matching against VDJdb likely underestimated virus-specific expansions, favoring anti-spike CD8.

The CDR3 spans 16 residues. The germline V and J ends were trimmed by 6 bases and 3 bases, with 18 bases remaining between them. The genes are TRBV12-3 or TRBV12-4 and TRBJ1-5, with D perhaps TRBD1 (6 bases). The receptor was derived from an adult who was a healthcare worker with PCR-confirmed SARS-CoV-2 infection or an uninfected control (not recorded which). The specimen was whole blood. CDR3 loop: CASRMGGAGANQPQHF. Written as DNA, the CDR3 is TGTGCCAGCAGGATGGGCGGGGCGGGGGCCAATCAGCCCCAGCATTTT.